Shown below are 21 T cell receptor beta chains from a single sample sequenced in a study of tumor-infiltrating lymphocytes in glioblastoma multiforme. TCRB libraries came from RNA via three nested multiplex PCR rounds. In TCRdb, the multiplex PCR reads were re-called with MiXCR into one record per CDR3 protein. The sample has more than 10,000 distinct CDR3 sequences; around 71% are singletons. Sample: brain tumor tissue. Receptors originate from a male donor with glioblastoma.

About this clonotype itself: A read error is likely, as this CDR3 ends without the conserved phenylalanine or tryptophan. Because the CDR3's place on the DNA is in doubt, the DNA is left out and the CDR3 is given as listed by TCRdb. The genes are TRBV20-1 and TRBJ2-5; the D call TRBD2 from the table was never checked on the DNA. CDR1 is DFQATT, CDR2 SNEGSKA, per germline (reference sequence). Termini included, the CDR3 measures 15 amino acids. The CDR3 here is CSGGKTSAPEATPYS.

In the case of this clonotype: The conserved final phenylalanine or tryptophan is absent from the CDR3, which likely points to a read error. Because the CDR3's place on the DNA is in doubt, the DNA is left out and the CDR3 is given as listed by TCRdb. The chain uses TRBV29-1 and TRBJ1-6; TRBD1 reflects the table's D call only, with no check against the DNA. In germline, CDR1 is SQVTM, CDR2 ANQGSEA. The CDR3 length equals 13 residues, ends included. The CDR3 sequence is CRVARDRESPLHL.

About this clonotype itself: An end of the junction differs from the germline gene, which may be a read error. The chain has TRBV11-3 and TRBJ2-3; D is possibly TRBD1 or TRBD2 (5 bases each). Germline CDR1 SGHNT, CDR2 YENEEA. The CDR3 runs 15 residues. DNA of the CDR3: TGTGCCAGCAGCTTGGATCTTGAGGGGCGCGATACGCTGTATTTT. Its protein is CASSLDLEGRDTLYF.

This clonotype was detected many times. This may stem from a read error, because a much larger clone lies one nucleotide away. This CDR3 reads CSVTWSNYGYTF. CDR3 in DNA: TGCAGCGTGACCTGGTCGAACTATGGCTACACCTTC. The gene calls are TRBV29-1 and TRBJ1-2; D unresolved. Germline values: CDR1 SQVTM, CDR2 ANQGSEA. Trimming took 6 bases from V and 2 from J, leaving 10 bases between them. The CDR3 is 12 residues long.

The chain couples TRBV5-4 to TRBJ2-5; TRBD2 aligns across 8 bases. The CDR3 consists of 17 residues. Germline V gives CDR1 SGHNT, CDR2 YYREEE (reference sequence). J gave up 5 bases and V 7 bases, and 19 bases lay outside the gene matches. The CDR3 sequence: CASSPSGGRPMRETQYF. As DNA, the CDR3 is TGTGCCAGCTCCCCATCCGGCGGGAGGCCTATGAGGGAGACCCAGTACTTC.

The chain couples TRBV30 to TRBJ2-4; maybe TRBD2 (6 bases). The CDR3 consists of 13 residues. Trimming removed 6 bases from V and 6 bases from J, with 15 bases in between. Germline CDR1 is GTSNPN and CDR2 is SVGIG (reference sequence). The CDR3 loop is CACVGGFGNIQYF. CDR3 DNA: TGTGCCTGCGTCGGGGGTTTCGGAAACATTCAGTACTTC.

The V gene is TRBV11-2, the J gene TRBJ2-7; TRBD2 aligns across 12 bases. CDR3 size: 17 residues. The V gene's germline CDR1 is SGHAT and CDR2 FQNNGV. CDR3 sequence: CACSSGLAGRFGDEQYF. CDR3 bases: TGTGCATGCAGCTCAGGACTAGCGGGAAGGTTCGGGGACGAGCAGTACTTC.

Comments on this clonotype: Sequence at one end of the junction differs from germline and may be a read error. The CDR3 spells CASNPQQSGDSYNEQFF. As DNA, the CDR3 is TGCGCCAGCAATCCCCAGCAATCGGGGGACTCCTACAATGAGCAGTTCTTT. This chain uses TRBV5-1 with TRBJ2-1; D is perhaps TRBD2 (6 bases). Germline V gene data show CDR1 as SGHRS and CDR2 as YFSETQ. The CDR3 loop spans 17 amino acids.

Within the sample, this clonotype is large (0.1 to 1%). V and J are TRBV11-1 and TRBJ2-7; 9 nucleotides match TRBD1. The CDR3 totals 13 residues. Unmatched junction bases numbered 5, after V lost 6 bases and J lost 5 bases. Per the germline V gene, CDR1 is SGHAT and CDR2 is FQDESV (reference sequence). Here the CDR3 DNA reads TGTGCCAGCAGGCGGACAGGGGATGACGAGCAGTACTTC. It codes for CASRRTGDDEQYF. Using reference TRBV11-1 and TRBJ2-7 for the parts outside the CDR3, the full variable domain is EAEVAQSPRYKITEKSQAVAFWCDPISGHATLYWYRQILGQGPELLVQFQDESVVDDSQLPKDRFSAERLKGVDSTLKIQPAELGDSAMYLCASRRTGDDEQYFGPGTRLTVT.

This chain uses TRBV20-1 with TRBJ1-1, with TRBD1 identical over 11 bases. This CDR3 comprises 14 residues. V lost 5 bases and J lost 3; bases outside the gene matches: 5. Germline loops: CDR1 DFQATT, CDR2 SNEGSKA (reference sequence). Here the CDR3 DNA reads TGCAGTGCTGGATCGGGACAGGGGGACACTGAAGCTTTCTTT. It codes for CSAGSGQGDTEAFF.

A word on this clonotype: Sequence at one end of the junction differs from germline and may be a read error. CDR3 in amino acids: CSARDEAGPYEQLF. CDR3 bases: TGCAGTGCCAGAGATGAGGCAGGGCCGTATGAGCAGTTATTC. This chain joins TRBV20-1 and TRBJ2-1, with D perhaps TRBD1 (5 bases). The germline V gene encodes CDR1 DFQATT and CDR2 SNEGSKA (reference sequence). The CDR3 consists of 14 residues.

The chain is built from TRBV6-1 and TRBJ2-7; 8 positions agree with TRBD2. CDR3 size: 13 residues. CDR1 and CDR2 (germline): MNHNS, SASEGT. The junction had 7 bases not matched to a gene; V was cut back by 9 bases and J by 3 bases. CDR3 DNA sequence: TGTGCCAGAAGTAGCGGGACCAACTACGAGCAGTACTTC. Protein: CARSSGTNYEQYF.

As to this clonotype: The germline gene is not matched at one end of the junction; a read error may be the cause. The V call is TRBV11-3, the J call TRBJ2-1; 9 bases map to TRBD2. CDR1 and CDR2 (germline): SGHNT, YENEEA. The CDR3 consists of 17 residues. As DNA, the CDR3 is TGTGCCAGCGGCTTAAGTAGCGGGAGAGCCCGATACAATGAGCAGTTCTTC. This translates into CASGLSSGRARYNEQFF.

The DNA of the CDR3 is TGCAGTGCTAGTCGACCGGGACTAGCGGGGATGAATATGCAGTTCTTC. Its protein product is CSASRPGLAGMNMQFF. The chain employs TRBV20-1 and TRBJ2-1; 13 nucleotides line up with TRBD2. CDR1 and CDR2 (germline): DFQATT, SNEGSKA (reference sequence). V was clipped by 3 bases and J by 12 bases; unmatched bases: 14. CDR3 size: 16 residues.

This clonotype was seen just once. This rearrangement joins TRBV28 to TRBJ2-2; TRBD2 agrees at 7 bases. Germline values: CDR1 MDHEN, CDR2 SYDVKM. Germline trimming cut 5 bases from V and 6 bases from J; bases unmatched to any gene: 6. The CDR3 is made up of 14 amino acids. CDR3 loop: CASSITSASGELFF. The CDR3 bases are TGTGCCAGCAGTATTACTAGCGCCTCCGGGGAGCTGTTTTTT.

Worth noting for this clonotype: Given a much more abundant clone one base away, this may be a read error. The rearrangement links TRBV11-2 to TRBJ2-1; D is uncertain. The CDR3 length is 12 residues. CDR1 and CDR2 from the germline V gene are SGHAT and FQNNGV. V was cut by 5 bases and J by 8 bases, with 10 bases left in between. CDR3 DNA: TGTGCCAGCAGCCGGGTCCACTATGAGCAGTTCTTC. Translated: CASSRVHYEQFF.

With respect to this clonotype: The CDR3 end shows no conserved phenylalanine or tryptophan, and so a read error is likely. Because the CDR3's place on the DNA is in doubt, the DNA is left out and the CDR3 is given as listed by TCRdb. The rearrangement links TRBV6-1 to TRBJ2-3; no DNA check was done on the table's D call, TRBD1. Germline V gene sequence: CDR1 MNHNS, CDR2 SASEGT. Termini included, the CDR3 measures 14 amino acids. The CDR3 spells CASSQGVGTDTEYS.

In this sample, this clonotype turned up once. The CDR3 ends on some other residue instead of the conserved phenylalanine or tryptophan, so this is likely a read error. The chain carries TRBV20-1 and TRBJ2-7, with TRBD2 as a possible D gene (6 bases). CDR3 length: 15 residues. CDR1 is DFQATT and CDR2 is SNEGSKA in the germline V gene (reference sequence). CDR3 protein: CSVREGTSEDYEQYL. The CDR3 coding sequence is TGCAGTGTTAGAGAAGGGACTTCGGAGGATTACGAGCAGTACTTA.

Regarding this clonotype: Without the conserved terminal phenylalanine or tryptophan, this CDR3 likely stems from a read error. The rearrangement joins TRBV5-4 to TRBJ1-1; D is ambiguous. Germline V gene data show CDR1 as SGHNT and CDR2 as YYREEE (reference sequence). The CDR3 totals 13 residues. The CDR3: CASSIDKNIEAFL. The CDR3 DNA reads as TGTGCCAGCAGCATTGACAAGAACATTGAAGCTTTCTTA.

Details on this clonotype: The junction departs from germline at one end; a sequencing error may be responsible. The chain combines TRBV20-1 with TRBJ2-7, with 9 positions matching TRBD1. Germline V gene sequence: CDR1 DFQATT, CDR2 SNEGSKA (reference sequence). The CDR3 length is 15 residues. The CDR3 sequence: CSASGQGSISYERYF. CDR3 sequence (DNA): TGTAGTGCTTCGGGACAGGGTTCCATCTCCTACGAGCGGTACTTC.

This clonotype was counted ten times or more. The gene calls are TRBV11-3 and TRBJ1-1; TRBD1 agrees at 7 bases. CDR1 and CDR2 (germline): SGHNT, YENEEA. This CDR3 comprises 13 residues. Germline trimming cut 4 bases from V and 7 bases from J; bases unmatched to any gene: 6. Here the CDR3 DNA reads TGTGCCAGCAGCTCTCGTCGGGACAGTGAAGCTTTCTTT. Residues: CASSSRRDSEAFF.